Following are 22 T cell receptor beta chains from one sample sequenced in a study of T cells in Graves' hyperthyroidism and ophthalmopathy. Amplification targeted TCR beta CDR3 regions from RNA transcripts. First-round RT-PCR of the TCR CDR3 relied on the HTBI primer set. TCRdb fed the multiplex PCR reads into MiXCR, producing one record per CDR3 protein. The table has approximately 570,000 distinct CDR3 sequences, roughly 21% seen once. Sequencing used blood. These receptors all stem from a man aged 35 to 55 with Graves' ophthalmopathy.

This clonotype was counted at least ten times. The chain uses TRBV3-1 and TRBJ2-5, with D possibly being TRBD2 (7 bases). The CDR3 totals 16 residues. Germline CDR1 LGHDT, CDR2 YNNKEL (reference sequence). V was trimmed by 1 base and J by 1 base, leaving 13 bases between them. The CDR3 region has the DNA TGTGCCAGCAGCCAAGGCGCGGGGGCCTTCCAAGAGACCCAGTACTTC. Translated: CASSQGAGAFQETQYF.

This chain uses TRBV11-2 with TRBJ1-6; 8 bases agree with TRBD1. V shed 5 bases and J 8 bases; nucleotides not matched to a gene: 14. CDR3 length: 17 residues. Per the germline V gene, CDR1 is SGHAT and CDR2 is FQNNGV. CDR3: CASSLRFSGTGHSPLHF. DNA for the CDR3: TGTGCCAGCAGCCTCAGGTTTTCCGGGACAGGTCATTCACCCCTCCACTTT.

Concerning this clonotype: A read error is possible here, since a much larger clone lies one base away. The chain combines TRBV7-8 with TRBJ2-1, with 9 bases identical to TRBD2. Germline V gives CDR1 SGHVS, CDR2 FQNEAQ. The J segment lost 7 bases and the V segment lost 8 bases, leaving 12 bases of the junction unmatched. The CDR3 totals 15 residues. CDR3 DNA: TGTGCCAGCGGCTCAGAGCGGGAGGTAGCGAATGAGCAGTTCTTC. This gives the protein CASGSEREVANEQFF.

The CDR3 nucleotides are TGCAGTGCTAAATGGGACAGCTCCTACAATGAGCAGTTCTTC. Translation: CSAKWDSSYNEQFF. This chain joins TRBV20-1 and TRBJ2-1; 7 nucleotides agree with TRBD1. This CDR3 is 14 amino acids long. In germline, CDR1 is DFQATT, CDR2 SNEGSKA (reference sequence). The V segment lost 4 bases and the J segment 0 bases; nucleotides outside the gene matches: 3.

The CDR3 protein is CASSLGGGRVPQHF. DNA of the CDR3: TGTGCCAGCAGTTTAGGCGGGGGGAGGGTGCCCCAGCATTTT. V and J are TRBV12-3 or TRBV12-4 and TRBJ1-5, with a weak D call TRBD1 (5 bases). Trimming took off 1 base at V and 9 bases at J, with 13 bases between the two ends. This CDR3 is built from 14 residues.

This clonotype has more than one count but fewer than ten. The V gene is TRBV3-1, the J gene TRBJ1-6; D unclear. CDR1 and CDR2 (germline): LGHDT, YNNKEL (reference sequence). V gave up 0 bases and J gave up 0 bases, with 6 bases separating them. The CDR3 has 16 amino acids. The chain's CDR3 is CASSQEWSSYNSPLHF. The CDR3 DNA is TGTGCCAGCAGCCAAGAGTGGAGCTCCTATAATTCACCCCTCCACTTT.

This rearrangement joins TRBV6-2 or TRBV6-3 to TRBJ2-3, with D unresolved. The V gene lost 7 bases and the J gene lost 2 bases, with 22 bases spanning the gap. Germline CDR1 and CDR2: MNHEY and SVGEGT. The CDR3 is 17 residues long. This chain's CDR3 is CASNLKGVLGTTDTQYF. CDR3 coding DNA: TGTGCCAGCAACCTAAAAGGAGTGCTGGGCACCACAGATACGCAGTATTTT.

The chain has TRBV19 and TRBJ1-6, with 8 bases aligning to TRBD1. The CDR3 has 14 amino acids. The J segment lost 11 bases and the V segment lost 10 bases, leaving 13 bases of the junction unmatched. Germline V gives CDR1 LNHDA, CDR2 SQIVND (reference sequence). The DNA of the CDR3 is TGTGCCACTCGAAGAAACGGACAGGGTCCACCCCTCCACTTT. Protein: CATRRNGQGPPLHF.

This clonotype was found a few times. DNA of the CDR3: TGCAGTGCTAGCCGGGAGAGGGGGAATGAGCAGTTCTTC. Its protein product is CSASRERGNEQFF. The rearrangement uses TRBV20-1 and TRBJ2-1, with D perhaps matching TRBD1 or TRBD2 (6 bases each). Looked up from germline, CDR1 is DFQATT and CDR2 is SNEGSKA (reference sequence). The ends were cut back, 3 bases at V and 7 bases at J, with 13 bases in the middle. There are 13 residues in the CDR3.

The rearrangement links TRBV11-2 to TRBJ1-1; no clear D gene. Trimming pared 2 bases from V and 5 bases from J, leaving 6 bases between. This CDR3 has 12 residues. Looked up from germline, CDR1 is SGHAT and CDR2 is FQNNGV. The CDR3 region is CASSLLWTEAFF. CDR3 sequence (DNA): TGTGCCAGCAGCTTACTGTGGACTGAAGCTTTCTTT.

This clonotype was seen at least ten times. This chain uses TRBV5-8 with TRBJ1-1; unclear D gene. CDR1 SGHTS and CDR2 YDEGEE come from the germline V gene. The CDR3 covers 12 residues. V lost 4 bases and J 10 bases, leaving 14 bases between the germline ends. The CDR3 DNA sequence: TGTGCCAGCAGCCCGGACTCGGGTGGAGCTTTCTTT. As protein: CASSPDSGGAFF.

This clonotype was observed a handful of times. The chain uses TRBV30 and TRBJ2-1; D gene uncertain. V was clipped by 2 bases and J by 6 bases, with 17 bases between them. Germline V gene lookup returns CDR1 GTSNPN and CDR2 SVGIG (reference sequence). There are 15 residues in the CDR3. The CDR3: CAWSSRGPLGNEQFF. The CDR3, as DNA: TGTGCCTGGAGTTCTAGAGGTCCCCTGGGCAATGAGCAGTTCTTC. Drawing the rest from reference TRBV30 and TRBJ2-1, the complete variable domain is SQTIHQWPATLVQPVGSPLSLECTVEGTSNPNLYWYRQAAGRGLQLLFYSVGIGQISSEVPQNLSASRPQDRQFILSSKKLLLSDSGFYLCAWSSRGPLGNEQFFGPGTRLTVL.

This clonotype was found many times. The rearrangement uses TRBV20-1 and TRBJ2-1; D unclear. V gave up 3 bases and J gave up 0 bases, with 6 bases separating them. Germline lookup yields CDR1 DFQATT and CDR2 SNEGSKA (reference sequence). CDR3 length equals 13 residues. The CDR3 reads CSARGPSYNEQFF. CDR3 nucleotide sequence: TGCAGTGCTAGGGGTCCCTCCTACAATGAGCAGTTCTTC.

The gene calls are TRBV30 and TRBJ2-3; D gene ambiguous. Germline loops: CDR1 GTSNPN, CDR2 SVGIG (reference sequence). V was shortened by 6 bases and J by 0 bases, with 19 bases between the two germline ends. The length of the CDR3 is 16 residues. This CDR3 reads CACIPGERASTDTQYF. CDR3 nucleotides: TGTGCCTGTATTCCTGGGGAACGGGCGAGCACAGATACGCAGTATTTT.

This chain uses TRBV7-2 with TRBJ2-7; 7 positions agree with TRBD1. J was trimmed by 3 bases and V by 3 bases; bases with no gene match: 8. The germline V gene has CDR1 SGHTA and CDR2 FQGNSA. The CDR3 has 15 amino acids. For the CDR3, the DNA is TGTGCCAGCAGCTTCTCTTCGGGACAGTACTACGAGCAGTACTTC. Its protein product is CASSFSSGQYYEQYF.

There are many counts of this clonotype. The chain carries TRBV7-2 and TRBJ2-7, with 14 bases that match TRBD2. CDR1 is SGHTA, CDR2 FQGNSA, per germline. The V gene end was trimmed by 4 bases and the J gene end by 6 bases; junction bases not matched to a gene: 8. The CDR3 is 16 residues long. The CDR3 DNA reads TGTGCCAGCAGCTCCTCCGTCGGACTAGCGGGAGGCGAGCAGTACTTC. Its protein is CASSSSVGLAGGEQYF.

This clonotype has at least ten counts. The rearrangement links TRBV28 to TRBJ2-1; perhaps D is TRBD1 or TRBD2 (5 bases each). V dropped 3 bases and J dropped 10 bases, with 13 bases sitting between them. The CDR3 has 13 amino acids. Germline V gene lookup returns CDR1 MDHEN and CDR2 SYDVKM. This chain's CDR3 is CASSLRGKGEQFF. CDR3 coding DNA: TGTGCCAGCAGTTTGAGGGGTAAGGGGGAGCAGTTCTTC.

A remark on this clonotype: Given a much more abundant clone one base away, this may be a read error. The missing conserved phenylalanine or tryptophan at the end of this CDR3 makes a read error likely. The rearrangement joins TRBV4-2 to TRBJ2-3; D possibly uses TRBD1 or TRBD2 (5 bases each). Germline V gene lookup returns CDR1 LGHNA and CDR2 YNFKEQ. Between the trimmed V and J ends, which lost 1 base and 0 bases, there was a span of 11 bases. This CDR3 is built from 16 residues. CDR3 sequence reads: CASSQGRGVSTDTQYS. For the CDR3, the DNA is TGTGCCAGCAGCCAAGGACGAGGGGTGAGCACAGATACGCAGTATTCT.

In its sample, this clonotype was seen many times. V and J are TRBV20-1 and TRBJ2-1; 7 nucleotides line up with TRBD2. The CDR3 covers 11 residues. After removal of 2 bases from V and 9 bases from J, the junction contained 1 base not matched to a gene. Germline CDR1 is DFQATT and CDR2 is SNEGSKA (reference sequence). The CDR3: CSARPGGEQFF. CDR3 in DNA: TGCAGTGCTAGACCGGGAGGTGAGCAGTTCTTC.

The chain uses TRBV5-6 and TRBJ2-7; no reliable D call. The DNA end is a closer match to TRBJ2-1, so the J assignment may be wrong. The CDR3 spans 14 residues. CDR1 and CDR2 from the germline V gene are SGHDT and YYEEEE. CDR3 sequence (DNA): TGTGCCAGCAGCTTGAACGGACCGGTCTACGAGCAGTTCTTC. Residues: CASSLNGPVYEQFF.

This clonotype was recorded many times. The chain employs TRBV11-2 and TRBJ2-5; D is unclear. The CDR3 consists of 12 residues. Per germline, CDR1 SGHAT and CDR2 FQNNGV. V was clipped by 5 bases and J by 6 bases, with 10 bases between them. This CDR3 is CASSLTTKTQYF. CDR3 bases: TGTGCCAGCAGCCTTACTACGAAGACCCAGTACTTC.

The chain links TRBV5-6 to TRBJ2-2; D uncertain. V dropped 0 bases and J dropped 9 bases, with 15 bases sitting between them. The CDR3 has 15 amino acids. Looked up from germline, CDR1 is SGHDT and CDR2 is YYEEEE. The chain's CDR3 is CASSLVRAPQRELFF. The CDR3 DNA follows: TGTGCCAGCAGCTTGGTCCGGGCCCCGCAAAGGGAGCTGTTTTTT.